This T cell receptor (beta chain) was profiled in a study of T cell responses to AZD1222 COVID-19 vaccine. The overall study: It was second doses at about 4 or about 12 weeks that were pooled.

This CDR3 spans 14 amino acids. With 0 bases removed from V and 8 bases from J, the gap between germline ends came to 13 bases. Germline loops: CDR1 SGHNT, CDR2 YENEEA. TCRdb's copy holds only in-frame clones and misses some; the assay was immunoSEQ multiplex PCR. The sample yields around 120,000 clones, roughly nine tenths seen once. General study points: In the spike-specific TCR repertoire, nearly half reportedly target unmutated variant regions. CD4 TCRs associated with vaccination spanned spike, dominating at 160-218 and 743-854. Donors skewed white British and female; clonal diversity was possibly underestimated.

This clone has a single count. Its specificity is unknown. The sequenced sample was peripheral blood, obtained on day 0 of AZD1222 vaccination. The clonotype was recovered from an adult in good health. The chain couples TRBV11-3 to TRBJ1-2; the D is unclear. CDR3: CASSLDRGPTGYTF. The CDR3 DNA sequence: TGTGCCAGCAGCTTAGATCGCGGGCCGACGGGCTACACCTTC. The variable domain in full, completed from reference TRBV11-3 and TRBJ1-2, reads EAGVVQSPRYKIIEKKQPVAFWCNPISGHNTLYWYLQNLGQGPELLIRYENEEAVDDSQLPKDRFSAERLKGVDSTLKIQPAELGDSAVYLCASSLDRGPTGYTFGSGTRLTVV.